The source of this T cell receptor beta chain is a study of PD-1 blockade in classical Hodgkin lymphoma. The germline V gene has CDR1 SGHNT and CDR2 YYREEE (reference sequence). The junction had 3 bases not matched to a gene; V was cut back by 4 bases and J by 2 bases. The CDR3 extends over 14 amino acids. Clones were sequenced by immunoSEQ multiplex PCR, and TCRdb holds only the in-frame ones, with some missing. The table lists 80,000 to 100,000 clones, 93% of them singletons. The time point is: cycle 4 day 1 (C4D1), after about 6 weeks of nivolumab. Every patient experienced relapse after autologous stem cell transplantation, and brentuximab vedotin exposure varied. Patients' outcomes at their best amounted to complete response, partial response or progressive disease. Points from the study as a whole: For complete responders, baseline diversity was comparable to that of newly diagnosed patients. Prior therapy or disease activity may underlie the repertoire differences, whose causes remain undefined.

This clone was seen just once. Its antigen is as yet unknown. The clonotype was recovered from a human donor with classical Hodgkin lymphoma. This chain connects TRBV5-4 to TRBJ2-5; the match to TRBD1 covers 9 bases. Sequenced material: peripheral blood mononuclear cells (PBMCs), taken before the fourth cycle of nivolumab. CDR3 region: CASSRGQGQETQYF. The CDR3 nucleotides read TGTGCCAGCAGCCGCGGACAGGGGCAAGAGACCCAGTACTTC.